The sequence of this T cell receptor beta chain was determined in a study of cytomegalovirus exposure and HLA in healthy donors. Of note for this clone: Antigen unknown.

The CDR3 contains 17 residues. The V and J ends lost 2 bases and 0 bases, in that order; junction bases with no gene match: 3. The germline CDR1 and CDR2 sequences are WSHSY and SAAADI. PCR involved 60 Vbeta and 13 Jbeta primers. Only in-frame clones appear in the TCRdb table, and some are missing; sequencing was by immunoSEQ multiplex PCR. Of fewer than 200,000 clones in the sample, more than 70% were seen once. Broader study findings: Reports indicate that TCR beta sequences accurately predicted the HLA-A and HLA-B alleles of most subjects. Whilst most TCR sequences proved rare, a subset of public TCRs occurred across many donors. It was in a later analysis that TCR association rates were seen to vary by HLA locus, highest for DRB1 and lowest for HLA-C. Some V segments could not be told apart, so they were left out, TRBV6-2 and TRBV6-3 among them.

The rearrangement joins TRBV10-2 to TRBJ2-3, with 12 bases identical to TRBD2. The sequenced material came from PBMCs. This clonotype was obtained from a girl between 10 and 17 years old in good health and CMV-seronegative. The CDR3 region has the DNA TGCGCCAGCAGTGAGAGACTAGCGGGGGCCAGCACAGATACGCAGTATTTT. Translated: CASSERLAGASTDTQYF.